The sample holds a few counts of the clone carrying this T cell receptor beta chain. Its target is unknown. One base away lies a much larger clone, so this may be a sequencing read error. CDR1 DFQATT and CDR2 SNEGSKA come from the germline V gene (reference sequence). The CDR3 spans 14 residues. This sample was included in a study of T cells in Graves' hyperthyroidism and ophthalmopathy. Study results and limitations: Most clonotypes expanded in thyroid above 0.001 were likewise present in blood.

Those with hyperthyroidism were 18 to 65 years old, newly diagnosed, and ill for under 2 months. The study excluded patients with uncontrolled infection, other autoimmune disease, pregnancy or lactation. Amplified regions were TCR beta CDR3 sequences from RNA transcripts. With the HTBI primer set, the TCR CDR3 went through a first round of RT-PCR. TCRdb called the multiplex PCR reads again in MiXCR, with one record for every CDR3 protein. The sample lists 500,000 to 750,000 distinct CDR3 sequences; approximately 14% were seen once. This TCR derives from a woman in her thirties with Graves' hyperthyroidism. This chain uses TRBV20-1 with TRBJ2-7; 9 nucleotides line up with TRBD2. The sequenced sample was blood. In DNA, the CDR3 is TGCAGTGCCAAGACGCGGGAGGGCCTGAGGGAGCGGTACTTC. Translating it yields CSAKTREGLRERYF.